A single sample gave rise to the 7 T cell receptor beta chains below, sequenced in a study of cytomegalovirus exposure and HLA in healthy donors (dated by TCRdb to between 2016 and 2019). The library was prepared using the immunoSEQ multiplex PCR assay. For the multiplex PCR, a mixture combining 60 forward primers for TCR Vbeta segments and 13 reverse primers for TCR Jbeta segments was used. TCRdb took over this immuneACCESS table, retaining in-frame rearrangements with V and J assigned. Such tables are incomplete; in checked studies, under half of the missing clones stem from an unresolved V gene, and the remainder is unexplained. The sample has about 120,000 clones on record, about 80% of them singletons. The ten largest clonotypes hold 7.5% to 9.5% of the sample. Sequencing was done on a sample of PBMCs. The receptors here all came from a female donor in good health and CMV-seropositive.

The chain recombines TRBV4-1 with TRBJ1-6; 10 nucleotides agree with TRBD1. The V gene end was trimmed by 3 bases and the J gene end by 9 bases; junction bases not matched to a gene: 8. There are 16 residues in the CDR3. Germline V gene data show CDR1 as MGHRA and CDR2 as YSYEKL. CDR3 amino acids: CASSQGDRGPGSPLHF. DNA for the CDR3: TGCGCCAGCAGCCAGGGGGACAGGGGACCGGGTTCACCCCTCCACTTT.

V usage is TRBV30 and J usage is TRBJ1-2, with D perhaps matching TRBD1 (5 bases). Germline values: CDR1 GTSNPN, CDR2 SVGIG (reference sequence). CDR3 length equals 13 residues. The V and J ends lost 2 bases and 6 bases respectively, with 13 bases between them. The CDR3 region is CAWSWGDANGYTF. CDR3 nucleotides: TGTGCCTGGAGTTGGGGGGACGCGAATGGCTACACCTTC.

The chain joins TRBV7-2 to TRBJ1-6; 7 nucleotides agree with TRBD1. Germline CDR1 reads SGHTA; CDR2 reads FQGNSA. This CDR3 comprises 15 residues. J gave up 9 bases and V 4 bases, and 9 bases lay outside the gene matches. CDR3 loop: CASSSRQGGTSPLHF. The CDR3 bases are TGTGCCAGCAGCTCAAGACAGGGTGGTACTTCACCCCTCCACTTT.

As regards this clone: One end of the junction fails to match germline, which may point to a read error. The gene calls are TRBV6-5 and TRBJ1-1; 7 positions match TRBD1. The germline gives CDR1 MNHEY, CDR2 SVGAGI. The CDR3 spans 14 residues. In DNA, the CDR3 is TGTGCCAGCAGTTACCCCCCAGCGGACAGGACGCTATCTTTT. It encodes CASSYPPADRTLSF.

The chain carries TRBV7-2 and TRBJ2-7; 11 positions match TRBD2. The CDR3 is 15 amino acids. Germline V lookup: CDR1 SGHTA, CDR2 FQGNSA. Losses at the gene ends were 3 bases for V and 3 bases for J; bases not matched to a gene: 4. CDR3 sequence reads: CASSLGLAVFYEQYF. DNA for the CDR3: TGTGCCAGCAGCTTGGGACTAGCGGTCTTCTACGAGCAGTACTTC.

CDR3 loop: CASSQIGGGDNEQFF. The DNA for the CDR3 is TGTGCCAGCAGCCAAATTGGTGGGGGGGATAATGAGCAGTTCTTC. The gene calls are TRBV4-2 and TRBJ2-1; 7 nucleotides match TRBD2. V gave up 2 bases and J gave up 7 bases; unmatched junction bases: 8. From germline, CDR1 is LGHNA and CDR2 YNFKEQ. CDR3 size: 15 residues.

This chain joins TRBV27 and TRBJ1-5, with D unclear. CDR3 length equals 14 residues. The V gene lost 3 bases and the J gene lost 3 bases, with 9 bases spanning the gap. Germline CDR1 MNHEY, CDR2 SMNVEV (reference sequence). Here the CDR3 DNA reads TGTGCCAGCAGTTTTGTCGGGGACAATCAGCCCCAGCATTTT. Residues: CASSFVGDNQPQHF.